This entry lists 28 T cell receptor beta chains sequenced from one sample in a study of CD8+ T cells in alopecia areata. RNA was isolated and reverse transcribed to cDNA, the sequencing template. Measured with immunoSEQ multiplex PCR; TCRdb has only the in-frame clones, and not every one. The sample lists about 110,000 clones, approximately 59% occurring once. Material for sequencing was CD8+ T cells sorted from blood. These TCRs come from a human donor in good health.

This sequence joins TRBV5-6 and TRBJ1-2, with 7 nucleotides matching TRBD1. CDR1 is SGHDT and CDR2 is YYEEEE in the germline V gene. The ends lost 3 bases at V and 8 bases at J; junction bases unmatched: 7. The CDR3 sequence is 13 residues long. The DNA of the CDR3 is TGTGCCAGCAGCTCGCCGACAGGGCGCGGCTACACCTTC. As protein: CASSSPTGRGYTF.

The sample holds a few counts of this clone. The gene calls are TRBV29-1 and TRBJ1-2, with D possibly being TRBD1 (6 bases). Germline lookup yields CDR1 SQVTM and CDR2 ANQGSEA. V lost 3 bases to trimming and J lost 7 bases, with 15 bases between them. This CDR3 region has 13 residues. The chain's CDR3 is CSVDSATGSGYTF. The CDR3 bases are TGCAGCGTTGACTCGGCTACAGGGTCTGGCTACACCTTC.

The V gene is TRBV2, the J gene TRBJ2-5, with D unclear. Germline V lookup: CDR1 SNHLY, CDR2 FYNNEI. This CDR3 has 13 amino acids. V dropped 7 bases and J dropped 5 bases, with 14 bases sitting between them. CDR3 region: CASTPGLWETQYF. The CDR3 DNA sequence: TGTGCCAGCACACCGGGTCTTTGGGAGACCCAGTACTTC.

The chain uses TRBV27 and TRBJ2-7, with D perhaps matching TRBD1 or TRBD2 (6 bases each). Germline V gene data show CDR1 as MNHEY and CDR2 as SMNVEV (reference sequence). This CDR3 contains 14 residues. V lost 10 bases and J 0 bases, leaving 16 bases between the germline ends. This CDR3 reads CATRGGPSSYEQYF. CDR3 DNA sequence: TGTGCCACCAGAGGGGGGCCTAGCTCCTACGAGCAGTACTTC.

This chain joins TRBV6-6 and TRBJ1-1, with D possibly matching TRBD1 (5 bases). V was pared by 0 bases and J by 4 bases, with 9 bases between. The germline V gene encodes CDR1 MNHNY and CDR2 SVGAGI (reference sequence). The CDR3 consists of 14 residues. The CDR3 here is CASSYSTGGTEAFF. The CDR3 DNA sequence: TGTGCCAGCAGTTACTCAACAGGTGGCACTGAAGCTTTCTTT.

The chain combines TRBV19 with TRBJ2-1; D gene unclear. Deletions cut 3 bases from V and 3 bases from J, with 18 bases between. Germline V gene data show CDR1 as LNHDA and CDR2 as SQIVND (reference sequence). CDR3 length: 17 residues. The CDR3 DNA follows: TGTGCCAGTAGTATTGGGCACTACCCATTACGCTACAATGAGCAGTTCTTC. Translation gives CASSIGHYPLRYNEQFF.

This clone was picked up one time. The chain couples TRBV6-5 to TRBJ2-2; possible D gene TRBD1, 5 bases. The V end lost 2 bases, the J end lost 6 bases, and 10 bases lay between the germline ends. Germline assignment: CDR1 MNHEY and CDR2 SVGAGI. The CDR3 is made up of 14 amino acids. The DNA of the CDR3 is TGTGCCAGCAGTTACGGGGCTTTCCCCGGGGAGCTGTTTTTT. Protein product: CASSYGAFPGELFF.

The rearrangement joins TRBV7-9 to TRBJ2-4; D may be TRBD1 (6 bases). The CDR3 extends over 17 amino acids. V was trimmed by 3 bases and J by 0 bases, leaving 15 bases between them. Germline CDR1 and CDR2: SEHNR and FQNEAQ (reference sequence). The CDR3 nucleotides are TGTGCCAGCAGCTTGTATCAGGGGAAACTAGCCAAAAACATTCAGTACTTC. Amino acid sequence: CASSLYQGKLAKNIQYF. Using reference TRBV7-9 and TRBJ2-4 for the parts outside the CDR3, the full variable domain is DTGVSQNPRHKITKRGQNVTFRCDPISEHNRLYWYRQTLGQGPEFLTYFQNEAQLEKSRLLSDRFSAERPKGSFSTLEIQRTEQGDSAMYLCASSLYQGKLAKNIQYFGAGTRLSVL.

The rearrangement uses TRBV7-6 and TRBJ2-3; D possibly uses TRBD1 or TRBD2 (5 bases each). This CDR3 spans 15 amino acids. Trimming stripped 1 base from V and 5 bases from J, with 13 bases between. The germline CDR1 and CDR2 sequences are SGHVS and FNYEAQ. CDR3 nucleotides: TGTGCCAGCAGCTTAGGGGGACCCCCCGTAGATACGCAGTATTTT. As protein: CASSLGGPPVDTQYF.

This CDR3 is CAWRGPSYEQYF. The CDR3 DNA reads TGTGCCTGGAGGGGACCCTCCTACGAGCAGTACTTC. V gene TRBV30 combines with J gene TRBJ2-7, with D perhaps assigned TRBD1 or TRBD2 (5 bases each). There are 12 residues in the CDR3. CDR1 and CDR2 (germline): GTSNPN, SVGIG (reference sequence). V shed 3 bases and J shed 0 bases, with 6 bases lying between them.

V gene TRBV11-3 combines with J gene TRBJ2-5; possibly TRBD1 for D (6 bases). The CDR3 sequence is 14 residues long. Germline CDR1 is SGHNT and CDR2 is YENEEA. Trimming removed 4 bases at V and 4 bases at J, with 13 bases between. CDR3 amino acids: CASSYSGDRETQYF. CDR3 nucleotides: TGTGCCAGCAGCTATTCAGGGGACCGAGAGACCCAGTACTTC.

The rearrangement joins TRBV5-1 to TRBJ2-5; D not resolved. From germline, CDR1 is SGHRS and CDR2 YFSETQ. V dropped 5 bases and J dropped 2 bases, with 19 bases sitting between them. The CDR3 covers 16 residues. For the CDR3, the DNA is TGCGCCAGCAGGTCAACCGGCACAGAGCAACAAGAGACCCAGTACTTC. Its protein is CASRSTGTEQQETQYF.

This clone was counted only a few times. This chain connects TRBV28 to TRBJ2-5; 11 bases match TRBD1. Germline-derived CDR1 and CDR2 are MDHEN and SYDVKM. CDR3 length equals 14 residues. J gave up 5 bases and V 6 bases, and 5 bases lay outside the gene matches. The CDR3 here is CASSRTGGGETQYF. In nucleotides, the CDR3 is TGTGCCAGCAGCCGGACAGGGGGCGGCGAGACCCAGTACTTC.

By sample share, this clone is medium-sized (0.01 to 0.1%). The chain employs TRBV4-1 and TRBJ2-7; 10 bases align to TRBD1. This CDR3 region has 17 residues. Losses at the gene ends were 1 base for V and 5 bases for J; bases not matched to a gene: 11. Germline lookup yields CDR1 MGHRA and CDR2 YSYEKL. CDR3: CASSQGIGRDRGNEQYF. In nucleotides, the CDR3 is TGCGCCAGCAGCCAAGGGATAGGACGGGACAGGGGTAACGAGCAGTACTTC.

CDR3 protein: CASSLGRGTGYEQYF. The CDR3 DNA follows: TGTGCCAGCAGCTTAGGCCGAGGGACTGGCTACGAGCAGTACTTC. This chain uses TRBV13 with TRBJ2-7, with D possibly matching TRBD2 (6 bases). The ends were cut back, 0 bases at V and 3 bases at J, with 12 bases in the middle. This CDR3 has 15 residues. Per the germline V gene, CDR1 is PRHDT and CDR2 is FYEKMQ (reference sequence). Based on the CDR3 plus reference TRBV13 and TRBJ2-7, the full variable domain is AAGVIQSPRHLIKEKRETATLKCYPIPRHDTVYWYQQGPGQDPQFLISFYEKMQSDKGSIPDRFSAQQFSDYHSELNMSSLELGDSALYFCASSLGRGTGYEQYFGPGTRLTVT.

This clone was detected ten times or more. V is TRBV19 and J is TRBJ2-7; D might be TRBD1 or TRBD2, each matching 5 bases. Between the trimmed V and J ends, which lost 3 bases and 2 bases, there was a span of 14 bases. The length of the CDR3 is 15 residues. The germline gives CDR1 LNHDA, CDR2 SQIVND (reference sequence). This CDR3 is CASSMAGLGAYEQYF. Written as DNA, the CDR3 is TGTGCCAGTAGTATGGCAGGGTTGGGAGCCTACGAGCAGTACTTC.

In this sample, this clone turned up a few times. The chain employs TRBV29-1 and TRBJ2-1, with D possibly TRBD2 on 5 matching bases. The CDR3 loop spans 15 amino acids. V was clipped by 6 bases and J by 2 bases, with 17 bases between them. The germline CDR1 and CDR2 sequences are SQVTM and ANQGSEA. CDR3 in amino acids: CSVQFAGVPYNEQFF. The CDR3 DNA follows: TGCAGCGTCCAATTCGCGGGCGTCCCCTACAATGAGCAGTTCTTC.

The chain employs TRBV5-1 and TRBJ2-7; D is possibly TRBD1 (5 bases). V gave up 2 bases and J gave up 6 bases, with 15 bases separating them. Germline V gene sequence: CDR1 SGHRS, CDR2 YFSETQ. The CDR3 is made up of 14 amino acids. In DNA form, the CDR3 reads TGCGCCAGCAGCTTAAACACAGGAGCCATCGAGCAGTACTTC. Its protein is CASSLNTGAIEQYF.

This clone was observed a few times. The J gene is TRBJ2-1, the V gene TRBV19, with no clear D. This CDR3 region has 13 residues. Germline CDR1 LNHDA, CDR2 SQIVND (reference sequence). Trimming took off 1 base at V and 6 bases at J, with 7 bases between the two ends. Here the CDR3 DNA reads TGTGCCAGTAGTATAGGATTCGGCAATGAGCAGTTCTTC. The encoded protein is CASSIGFGNEQFF.

J is TRBJ2-3 and V is TRBV30, with 9 bases identical to TRBD2. The CDR3 is 18 residues long. Germline assignment: CDR1 GTSNPN and CDR2 SVGIG (reference sequence). With 2 bases clipped from V and 1 base from J, the junction kept 13 bases outside the gene matches. Here the CDR3 reads CAWSKTSGQILGTDTQYF. The DNA of the CDR3 is TGTGCCTGGAGTAAGACTAGCGGACAGATCCTGGGCACAGATACGCAGTATTTT.

There are many counts of this clone. The rearrangement joins TRBV7-2 to TRBJ1-1; 8 bases match TRBD1. The CDR3 has 15 residues. J was trimmed by 6 bases and V by 1 base; bases with no gene match: 7. Germline V gives CDR1 SGHTA, CDR2 FQGNSA. Here the CDR3 DNA reads TGTGCCAGCAGCTTAGAGTACAGGGGGGTCCCTGAAGCTTTCTTT. The encoded protein is CASSLEYRGVPEAFF.

The chain is built from TRBV29-1 and TRBJ1-1, with a tentative D call TRBD1 (6 bases). The V and J ends lost 6 bases and 7 bases respectively, with 12 bases between them. The germline CDR1 and CDR2 sequences are SQVTM and ANQGSEA. The CDR3 consists of 11 residues. The CDR3 coding sequence is TGCAGCGTGGAGGACAGTAATGAAGCTTTCTTT. Translation: CSVEDSNEAFF. The complete variable domain, with remaining parts taken from reference TRBV29-1 and TRBJ1-1, reads SAVISQKPSRDICQRGTSLTIQCQVDSQVTMMFWYRQQPGQSLTLIATANQGSEATYESGFVIDKFPISRPNLTFSTLTVSNMSPEDSSIYLCSVEDSNEAFFGQGTRLTVV.

The chain couples TRBV14 to TRBJ2-7; D unresolved. V shed 1 base and J shed 3 bases, with 7 bases lying between them. The CDR3 totals 13 residues. The germline CDR1 and CDR2 sequences are SGHDN and FVKESK. The CDR3 nucleotides are TGTGCCAGCAGCCAAGGAAGTTTCTACGAGCAGTACTTC. This sequence encodes CASSQGSFYEQYF.

The chain recombines TRBV7-2 with TRBJ2-5; TRBD1 matches at 11 bases. The CDR3 covers 16 residues. The V gene's germline CDR1 is SGHTA and CDR2 FQGNSA. With 5 bases clipped from V and 5 bases from J, the junction kept 10 bases outside the gene matches. The chain's CDR3 is CASSLDRGRGWETQYF. The CDR3, as DNA: TGTGCCAGCAGCCTGGACAGGGGGCGGGGTTGGGAGACCCAGTACTTC.

The chain recombines TRBV4-3 with TRBJ1-1; D uncertain. Germline V gene lookup returns CDR1 LGHNA and CDR2 YSLEER. V was clipped by 1 base and J by 0 bases, with 9 bases between them. This CDR3 is built from 15 residues. The CDR3 sequence is CASSQVNSMNTEAFF. The CDR3 nucleotides read TGCGCCAGCAGCCAAGTAAACAGCATGAACACTGAAGCTTTCTTT.

The V call is TRBV5-4, the J call TRBJ2-4, with a possible D match to TRBD2 (5 bases). This CDR3 comprises 13 residues. Per germline, CDR1 SGHNT and CDR2 YYREEE (reference sequence). The ends were cut back, 2 bases at V and 3 bases at J, with 6 bases in the middle. The CDR3 DNA reads as TGTGCCAGCAGCTTTGGGAGCAAAAACATTCAGTACTTC. Translated, it gives CASSFGSKNIQYF.

The genes are TRBV7-2 and TRBJ2-5; D unresolved. Per the germline V gene, CDR1 is SGHTA and CDR2 is FQGNSA. The CDR3 extends over 12 amino acids. V was pared by 1 base and J by 5 bases, with 5 bases between. As DNA, the CDR3 is TGTGCCAGCAGCTTAGTGGGCGAGACCCAGTACTTC. Encoded protein: CASSLVGETQYF.

V usage is TRBV7-9 and J usage is TRBJ2-5, with 7 positions matching TRBD1. J was trimmed by 7 bases and V by 5 bases; bases with no gene match: 16. The CDR3 extends over 16 amino acids. Germline-derived CDR1 and CDR2 are SEHNR and FQNEAQ (reference sequence). The chain's CDR3 is CASSRRQGLSEGTQYF. The CDR3 DNA is TGTGCCAGCAGCCGGAGACAGGGTCTCAGCGAGGGGACCCAGTACTTC. The entire variable domain, with the rest obtained from reference TRBV7-9 and TRBJ2-5, is as follows: DTGVSQNPRHKITKRGQNVTFRCDPISEHNRLYWYRQTLGQGPEFLTYFQNEAQLEKSRLLSDRFSAERPKGSFSTLEIQRTEQGDSAMYLCASSRRQGLSEGTQYFGPGTRLLVL.